This T cell receptor beta chain originates from a study of blood T cell repertoires in COVID-19. Trimming pared 1 base from V and 1 base from J, leaving 12 bases between. This CDR3 has 16 residues. Germline CDR1 is MNHNY and CDR2 is SVGAGI (reference sequence). Only in-frame clones appear in the TCRdb table, and some are missing; sequencing was by immunoSEQ multiplex PCR. The sample shows under 300,000 clones, 75% to 90% of them seen only once. The genes are TRBV6-6 and TRBJ2-3; tentatively, D is TRBD2 (6 bases). This receptor was identified in a man aged 60-69 years who had recovered from COVID-19. The sample consisted of peripheral blood. The CDR3 loop is CASSYYSGTRTDTQYF. The CDR3, as DNA: TGTGCCAGCAGTTACTATAGCGGAACCCGCACAGATACGCAGTATTTT.